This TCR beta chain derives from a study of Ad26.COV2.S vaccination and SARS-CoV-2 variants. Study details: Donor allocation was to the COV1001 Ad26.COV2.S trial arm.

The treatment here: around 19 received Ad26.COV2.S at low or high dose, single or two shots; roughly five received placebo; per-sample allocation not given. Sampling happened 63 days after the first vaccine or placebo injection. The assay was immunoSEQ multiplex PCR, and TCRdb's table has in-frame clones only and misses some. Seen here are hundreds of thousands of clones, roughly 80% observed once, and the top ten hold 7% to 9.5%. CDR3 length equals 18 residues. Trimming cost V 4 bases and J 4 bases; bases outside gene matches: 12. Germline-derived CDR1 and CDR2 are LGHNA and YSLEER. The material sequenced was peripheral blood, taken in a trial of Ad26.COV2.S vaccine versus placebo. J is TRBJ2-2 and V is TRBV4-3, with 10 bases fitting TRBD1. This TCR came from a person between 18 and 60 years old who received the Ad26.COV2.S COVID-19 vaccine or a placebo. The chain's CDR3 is CASSPRETGQGTTGELFF. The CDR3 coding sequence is TGCGCCAGCAGCCCACGGGAAACGGGACAGGGGACCACCGGGGAGCTGTTTTTT.